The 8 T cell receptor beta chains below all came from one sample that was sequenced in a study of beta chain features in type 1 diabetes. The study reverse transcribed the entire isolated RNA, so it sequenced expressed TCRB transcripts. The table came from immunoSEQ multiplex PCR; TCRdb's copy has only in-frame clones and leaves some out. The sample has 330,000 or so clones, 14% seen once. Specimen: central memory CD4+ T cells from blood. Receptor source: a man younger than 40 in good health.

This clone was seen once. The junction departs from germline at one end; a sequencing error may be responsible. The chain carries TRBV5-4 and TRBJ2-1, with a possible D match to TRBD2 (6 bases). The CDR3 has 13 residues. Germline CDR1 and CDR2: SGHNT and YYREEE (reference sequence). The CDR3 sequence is CASSQDSGGEQFF. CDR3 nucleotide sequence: TGCGCCAGCAGCCAAGATTCCGGGGGTGAGCAGTTCTTC.

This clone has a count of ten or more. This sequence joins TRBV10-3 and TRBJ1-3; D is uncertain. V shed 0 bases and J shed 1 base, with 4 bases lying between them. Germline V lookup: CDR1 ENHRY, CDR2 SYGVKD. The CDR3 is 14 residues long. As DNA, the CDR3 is TGTGCCATCAGTGAGTCGGGGTCTGGAAACACCATATATTTT. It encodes CAISESGSGNTIYF.

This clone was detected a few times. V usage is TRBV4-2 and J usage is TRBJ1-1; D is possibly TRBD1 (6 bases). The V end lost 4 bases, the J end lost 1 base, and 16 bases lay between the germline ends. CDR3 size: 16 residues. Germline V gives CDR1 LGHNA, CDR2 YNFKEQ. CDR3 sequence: CASSRYGAGANTEAFF. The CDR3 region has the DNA TGTGCCAGCAGCCGATACGGCGCAGGGGCGAACACTGAAGCTTTCTTT.

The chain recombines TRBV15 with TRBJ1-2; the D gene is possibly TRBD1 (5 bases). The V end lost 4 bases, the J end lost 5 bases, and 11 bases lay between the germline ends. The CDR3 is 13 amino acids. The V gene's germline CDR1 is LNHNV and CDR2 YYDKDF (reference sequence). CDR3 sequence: CATSTPGGYGYTF. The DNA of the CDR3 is TGTGCCACCAGCACCCCCGGGGGATATGGCTACACCTTC.

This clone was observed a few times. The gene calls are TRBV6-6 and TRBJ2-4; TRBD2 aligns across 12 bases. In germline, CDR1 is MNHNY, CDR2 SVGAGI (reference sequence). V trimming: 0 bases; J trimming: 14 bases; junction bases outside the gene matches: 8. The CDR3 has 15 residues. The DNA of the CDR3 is TGTGCCAGCAGTTACTCCGGACTAGCGGGGACCTTGGAGTACTTC. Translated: CASSYSGLAGTLEYF.

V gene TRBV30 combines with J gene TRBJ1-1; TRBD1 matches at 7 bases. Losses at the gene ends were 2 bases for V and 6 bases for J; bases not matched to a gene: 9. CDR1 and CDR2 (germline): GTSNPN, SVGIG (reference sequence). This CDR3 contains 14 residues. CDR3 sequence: CAWSHIDRESEAFF. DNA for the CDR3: TGTGCCTGGAGTCACATAGACAGGGAGTCTGAAGCTTTCTTT.

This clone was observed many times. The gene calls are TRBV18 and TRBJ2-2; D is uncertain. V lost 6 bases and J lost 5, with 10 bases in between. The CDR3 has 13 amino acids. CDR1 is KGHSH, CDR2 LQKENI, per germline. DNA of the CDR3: TGTGCCAGCTCGCGTAAGACAACCGGGGAGCTGTTTTTT. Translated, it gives CASSRKTTGELFF.

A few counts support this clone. This CDR3 is CASSDLAGEKLFF. The CDR3 nucleotides are TGTGCCAGCAGTGATTTAGCTGGTGAAAAACTGTTTTTT. The gene calls are TRBV6-1 and TRBJ1-4; D gene uncertain. The CDR3 is 13 amino acids. The V end lost 3 bases, the J end lost 7 bases, and 9 bases lay between the germline ends. CDR1 and CDR2 (germline): MNHNS, SASEGT.